This entry concerns a single T cell receptor beta chain. This entry is derived from a study of early stage breast cancer tumors. Study in general: Most invasive tumors, twelve of 16, were ER+/PR+/HER2-.

Clones were sequenced by immunoSEQ multiplex PCR, and TCRdb holds only the in-frame ones, with some missing. Of approximately 75,000 clones in the sample, around 80% were seen once. This sequence originates from a person aged 35-49 years with breast cancer. Sequences were obtained from blood.

CDR3 protein: CASSSRELDIQFF. The CDR3 nucleotides read TGCGCCAGCAGTTCGCGGGAACTGGATATCCAGTTCTTC. The chain joins TRBV10-2 to TRBJ2-1; D might be TRBD2 (6 bases). CDR1 and CDR2 from the germline V gene are WSHSY and SAAADI. The CDR3 extends over 13 amino acids. Deletions cut 5 bases from V and 13 bases from J, with 18 bases between.